Presented here are 9 T cell receptor beta chains from one specimen sequenced in a study of T cell repertoires in cytomegalovirus infection. These receptors lack a known antigen. TCRdb used MiXCR to reprocess the reads, holding one entry per CDR3 protein. This sample carries around 100,000 distinct CDR3 sequences, roughly 9.1% of them seen once, and the ten largest clones take 31%. Input material: PBMCs, sequenced either directly or after in vitro stimulation (not recorded which). These receptors all stem from a human donor in good health (CMV status not recorded). Some clones in this sample may be carry-over from other donors' samples.

Many counts were recorded for this clonotype. The chain has TRBV12-3 or TRBV12-4 and TRBJ2-7, with TRBD2 matching 8 bases. With 5 bases clipped from V and 0 bases from J, the junction kept 6 bases outside the gene matches. This CDR3 is built from 15 residues. The CDR3 region has the DNA TGTGCCAGCAGTCCCCGTACTAGCGGCTCCTACGAGCAGTACTTC. It yields the protein CASSPRTSGSYEQYF.

This clonotype was seen repeatedly, ten times or more. The V call is TRBV19, the J call TRBJ2-5; TRBD2 matches at 10 bases. Germline trimming cut 5 bases from V and 3 bases from J; bases unmatched to any gene: 6. In germline, CDR1 is LNHDA, CDR2 SQIVND (reference sequence). The CDR3 covers 15 residues. DNA of the CDR3: TGTGCCAGTAGTGGACTAGCGGTACGGGAAGAGACCCAGTACTTC. This sequence encodes CASSGLAVREETQYF.

This clonotype has ten or more counts. The rearrangement links TRBV7-6 to TRBJ2-7, with TRBD1 as a possible D gene (5 bases). V was cut by 5 bases and J by 3 bases, with 11 bases left in between. Germline CDR1 reads SGHVS; CDR2 reads FNYEAQ. The CDR3 sequence is 13 residues long. CDR3 DNA sequence: TGTGCCAGCAGCAACCAGGGATTCTACGAGCAGTACTTC. Encoded protein: CASSNQGFYEQYF.

This clonotype was counted a few times. The chain uses TRBV7-2 and TRBJ2-1; the D is unclear. Germline CDR1 is SGHTA and CDR2 is FQGNSA. V was pared by 2 bases and J by 4 bases, with 18 bases between. This CDR3 is built from 17 residues. This chain's CDR3 is CASSLRPPRTPYNEQFF. CDR3 DNA sequence: TGTGCCAGCAGCTTACGCCCCCCGCGCACCCCATACAATGAGCAGTTCTTC.

Points on this clonotype: Mismatch with germline at one junction end may stem from a read error. For the CDR3, the DNA is TGTGCCAGCAGTTTTTGGGACTCGCCACGTAACTACGGGCAGTACTTC. Its translation is CASSFWDSPRNYGQYF. The rearrangement uses TRBV6-6 and TRBJ2-7; D is possibly TRBD2 (6 bases). CDR3 length equals 16 residues. Germline CDR1 is MNHNY and CDR2 is SVGAGI (reference sequence).

At least ten counts were recorded for this clonotype. The rearrangement links TRBV7-9 to TRBJ2-7, with a possible D match to TRBD1 (5 bases). The CDR3 has 11 residues. The ends were cut back, 4 bases at V and 6 bases at J, with 7 bases in the middle. CDR1 and CDR2 (germline): SEHNR, FQNEAQ (reference sequence). The CDR3 nucleotides read TGTGCCAGCAGCTGGGGCGGCGAGCAGTACGTC. Translation: CASSWGGEQYV.

This clonotype has a count of ten or more. The V and J genes are TRBV7-8 and TRBJ1-5, with D unresolved. The V gene's germline CDR1 is SGHVS and CDR2 FQNEAQ. CDR3 size: 13 residues. V was clipped by 4 bases and J by 6 bases, with 10 bases between them. The CDR3 DNA sequence: TGTGCCAGCAGCTCCCAAGACGCTCAGCCCCAGCATTTT. Its translation: CASSSQDAQPQHF. Drawing the rest from reference TRBV7-8 and TRBJ1-5, the complete variable domain is GAGVSQSPRYKVAKRGQDVALRCDPISGHVSLFWYQQALGQGPEFLTYFQNEAQLDKSGLPSDRFFAERPEGSVSTLKIQRTQQEDSAVYLCASSSQDAQPQHFGDGTRLSIL.

In its sample, this clonotype was seen many times. The chain couples TRBV5-1 to TRBJ2-1; 8 bases match TRBD2. From germline, CDR1 is SGHRS and CDR2 YFSETQ. This CDR3 spans 18 amino acids. V was clipped by 4 bases and J by 5 bases; unmatched bases: 17. CDR3 sequence (DNA): TGCGCCAGCAGCGGGGGGCCCCTGGGAGCGGGAGCTCACAATGAGCAGTTCTTC. Amino acid sequence: CASSGGPLGAGAHNEQFF.

This clonotype appeared many times. The J gene is TRBJ2-2, the V gene TRBV7-9, with 10 nucleotides matching TRBD1. The germline CDR1 and CDR2 sequences are SEHNR and FQNEAQ (reference sequence). V lost 7 bases, J lost 3 bases, and 5 bases stayed unmatched. The CDR3 runs to 15 residues. CDR3 residues: CASTPGTGDTGELFF. The CDR3 nucleotides are TGTGCCAGCACACCCGGGACAGGGGACACCGGGGAGCTGTTTTTT.